What follows are 9 T cell receptor beta chains derived from one specimen sequenced in a study of blood T cell repertoires in COVID-19. Generated by immunoSEQ multiplex PCR, the TCRdb table keeps only in-frame clones and is missing some. Of 200,000 to 300,000 clones listed, roughly nine tenths are singletons. Sequencing was carried out using peripheral blood. Source of these receptors: a woman aged 55-70 years who had recovered from COVID-19.

The genes are TRBV5-5 and TRBJ2-3; D is perhaps TRBD1 (6 bases). This CDR3 spans 15 amino acids. Germline CDR1 SGHKS, CDR2 YYEKEE (reference sequence). The V gene lost 3 bases and the J gene lost 2 bases, with 13 bases spanning the gap. The CDR3 spells CASSSPGHNTDTQYF. The CDR3 DNA reads as TGTGCCAGCAGCTCCCCGGGACACAACACAGATACGCAGTATTTT.

The genes are TRBV5-1 and TRBJ1-1; 10 nucleotides match TRBD1. With 3 bases clipped from V and 7 bases from J, the junction kept 9 bases outside the gene matches. This CDR3 contains 15 residues. Germline CDR1 reads SGHRS; CDR2 reads YFSETQ. The CDR3 nucleotides read TGCGCCAGCAGCTCGACCCCCCGGACAGGGGGTGAAGCTTTCTTT. It translates to CASSSTPRTGGEAFF.

The chain carries TRBV9 and TRBJ2-3, with D perhaps matching TRBD2 (6 bases). The V gene's germline CDR1 is SGDLS and CDR2 YYNGEE. V was pared by 2 bases and J by 1 base, with 11 bases between. The CDR3 is 15 residues long. The CDR3 nucleotides read TGTGCCAGCAGCGTGGGGGGACTGCGCACAGATACGCAGTATTTT. The encoded protein is CASSVGGLRTDTQYF.

The chain links TRBV4-3 to TRBJ1-3; D call uncertain. The CDR3 sequence is 16 residues long. In germline, CDR1 is LGHNA, CDR2 YSLEER. The V and J ends lost 0 bases and 2 bases respectively, with 11 bases between them. CDR3 bases: TGCGCCAGCAGCCAAGATGGGGAGATCACTGGAAACACCATATATTTT. Amino acid sequence: CASSQDGEITGNTIYF.

This sequence joins TRBV2 and TRBJ2-1; TRBD2 might be the D (6 bases). This CDR3 is 15 amino acids long. With 7 bases removed from V and 8 bases from J, the gap between germline ends came to 21 bases. Germline assignment: CDR1 SNHLY and CDR2 FYNNEI. CDR3 loop: CASTRNRGLFDEQFF. Here the CDR3 DNA reads TGTGCCAGCACCAGAAATCGGGGGTTGTTCGATGAGCAGTTCTTC.

In its sample, this clone was seen once. This rearrangement joins TRBV7-2 to TRBJ2-7; the match to TRBD2 covers 14 bases. The J segment lost 6 bases and the V segment lost 3 bases, leaving 7 bases of the junction unmatched. CDR3 length: 16 amino acids. Looked up from germline, CDR1 is SGHTA and CDR2 is FQGNSA. The CDR3 here is CASSFGLAGGVGEQYF. CDR3 DNA sequence: TGTGCCAGCAGCTTCGGACTAGCGGGGGGTGTGGGCGAGCAGTACTTC.

CDR3 sequence (DNA): TGTGCCAGTAGTATGATTAGGAGCTCCTACAATGAGCAGTTCTTC. It encodes CASSMIRSSYNEQFF. The J gene is TRBJ2-1, the V gene TRBV19; no reliable D call. V dropped 3 bases and J dropped 0 bases, with 9 bases sitting between them. The length of the CDR3 is 15 residues. Germline V lookup: CDR1 LNHDA, CDR2 SQIVND (reference sequence).

The chain uses TRBV25-1 and TRBJ2-7, with D perhaps TRBD1 (6 bases). V lost 1 base and J 6 bases, leaving 13 bases between the germline ends. CDR3 length: 14 residues. Germline assignment: CDR1 MGHDK and CDR2 SYGVNS. CDR3 protein: CASSESGAAREQYF. The CDR3 DNA reads TGTGCCAGCAGTGAATCAGGGGCTGCCCGCGAGCAGTACTTC.

CDR3 sequence: CASSLQGNRKTQYF. CDR3 DNA sequence: TGTGCCAGCAGCCTACAGGGGAATCGGAAGACCCAGTACTTC. V is TRBV3-1 (or the pseudogene TRBV3-2) and J is TRBJ2-5, with 7 nucleotides matching TRBD1. The germline gives CDR1 LGHDT, CDR2 YNNKEL (reference sequence). The V segment lost 4 bases and the J segment 6 bases; nucleotides outside the gene matches: 8. The length of the CDR3 is 14 residues.